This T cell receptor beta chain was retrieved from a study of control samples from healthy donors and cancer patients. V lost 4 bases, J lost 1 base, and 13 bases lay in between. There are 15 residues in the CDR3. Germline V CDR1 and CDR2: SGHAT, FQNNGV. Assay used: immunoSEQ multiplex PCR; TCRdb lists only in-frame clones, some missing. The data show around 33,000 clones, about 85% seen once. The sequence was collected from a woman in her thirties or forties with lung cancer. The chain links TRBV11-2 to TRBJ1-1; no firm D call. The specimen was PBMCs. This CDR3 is CASSSSTQGNTEAFF. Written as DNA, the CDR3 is TGTGCCAGCAGCTCTTCGACACAAGGGAACACTGAAGCTTTCTTT.